The present entry profiles one T cell receptor (beta chain) with its context. This clone showed up many times. The antigen it recognizes is unknown. The missing CDR3 end, 3 residues past where the read stops, is filled in from the germline J gene. Both CVID patients and healthy controls were predominantly of Caucasian heritage. Heparinized peripheral whole blood samples of about 5 to 8 ml were collected from each donor. Genomic DNA from adults with common variable immune deficiency (CVID) and from healthy adult controls was the source for sequencing TCRbeta CDR3 repertoires. The control group comprised 22 healthy adult volunteers, roughly 12 female and around ten male, aged about 20 to 70 years with a mean age of approximately 31. Diluted blood was density-centrifuged over Hypaque 1077 or Ficoll-Paque to isolate peripheral blood mononuclear cells. Genomic DNA was extracted from unsorted mononuclear cells by Qiagen column purification or by a centrifugation-based method.

This entry is derived from a study of T cell clonality in common variable immunodeficiency (dated by TCRdb to about 2015). Broad study findings and their caveats: TCRbeta clonality was higher in CVID subjects than in healthy controls (t-test p = 0.018), and the increase was most characteristic of about a third of subjects. CVID TCRbeta sequences were reported to have fewer deletions and N-nucleotide insertions and to lack highly modified clones with 13 or more V deletions. Healthy controls shared more TCRbeta clones with each other than CVID subjects shared among themselves (p < 0.0001). Patient heterogeneity within the CVID cohort put limits on correlating repertoire features with clinical complications. Despite equal DNA input, controls averaged roughly 80,000 unique sequences per sample versus roughly 30,000 in CVID samples. According to the authors, finding the cause of the higher clonality in CVID would require sequencing the repertoires of T cell subpopulations.

V is pared back by 0 bases and J by 1 base, with 12 bases lying between the germline termini. Including the terminal cysteine and phenylalanine, the CDR3 comprises 16 residues. The DNA has 39 bases, all within the CDR3, and is read from base 1. The CDR1 and CDR2 encoded by the germline V gene (reference sequence) are LNHNV and YYDKDF. For sequencing, equivalent amounts of genomic DNA were input from CVID and control samples. For every sample, a 60 bp segment covering the rearranged TCRbeta CDR3 region was amplified and then sequenced. The immunoSEQ assay, a bias-corrected multiplex PCR combined with high-throughput sequencing, was used for TCRbeta amplification. In the paper's pipeline: Each unique nucleotide sequence was treated as a clone and annotated with V, D and J genes, copy number and frequency. Sequences were labeled productive if in frame, and non-productive if out of frame or containing stop codons. As previously described, clonality was calculated on the basis of Shannon's entropy. The predicted amino acid sequences of productive clones were used to derive mean CDR3 Kyte-Doolittle hydropathy. Hierarchical clustering of scaled V gene usage was performed with the R hclust function using Manhattan distance and complete linkage. To assess clone sharing by CDR3 amino acid sequence, 12 repertoires per group were resampled over 100 rounds. The repertoires were screened for 55 to 75 published EBV-specific TCRbeta sequences and around 240 published CMV-specific TCRbeta sequences. A couple of CVID samples that yielded fewer than 10,000 sequences were excluded from the analysis, so approximately 40 CVID repertoires were retained. Imported from immuneACCESS, the table was reduced by TCRdb to in-frame sequences with V and J called. These copies leave out some clones; in studies compared against another copy, an unresolved V gene accounts for under half, and the cause of the remainder is not known. Clonal size and the V and J genes are those of that table, whereas D and trimming came from the DNA. Across this sample, roughly 79,000 clones were tabulated and none appeared just once. The ten largest account for 0.65% to 0.8% of the sample.

The V and J genes are TRBV15 and TRBJ2-5; the best D guess is TRBD2, with 5 bases matching. This TCR came from a person between 18 and 75 years old in good health. The sample comprised peripheral blood mononuclear cells. CDR3 DNA, as far as it was read: TGTGCCACCAGCAGAGATCTTCGGCGGGTCCAAGAGACC. It translates to CATSRDLRRVQET. The full-length CDR3 reads as CATSRDLRRVQETQYF.